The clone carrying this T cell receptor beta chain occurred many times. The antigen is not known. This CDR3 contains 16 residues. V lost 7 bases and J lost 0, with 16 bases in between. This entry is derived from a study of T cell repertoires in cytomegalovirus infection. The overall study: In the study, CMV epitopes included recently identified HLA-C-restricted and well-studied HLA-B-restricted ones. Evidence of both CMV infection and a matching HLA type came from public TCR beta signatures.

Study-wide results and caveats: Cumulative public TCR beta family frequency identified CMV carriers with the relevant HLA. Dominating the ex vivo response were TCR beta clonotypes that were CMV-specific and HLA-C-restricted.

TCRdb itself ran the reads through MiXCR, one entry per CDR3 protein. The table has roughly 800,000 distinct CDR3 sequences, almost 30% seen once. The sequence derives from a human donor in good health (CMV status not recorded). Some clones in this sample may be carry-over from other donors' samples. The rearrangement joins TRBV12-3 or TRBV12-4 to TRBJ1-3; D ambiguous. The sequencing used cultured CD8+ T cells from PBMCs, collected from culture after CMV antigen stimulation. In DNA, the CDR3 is TGTGCCAGCATGCGCGACTTCCTTCACTCTGGAAACACCATATATTTT. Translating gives CASMRDFLHSGNTIYF.